This TCR beta chain is from a study of blood T cell repertoires in COVID-19. Study overall: The United States, Italy and Spain were the sources of the acute and convalescent COVID-19 samples.

Germline-derived CDR1 and CDR2 are SGHDN and FVKESK. This CDR3 contains 18 residues. The trim removed 0 bases at V and 8 bases at J, leaving 15 bases unmatched. Assay used: immunoSEQ multiplex PCR; TCRdb lists only in-frame clones, some missing. The sample lists tens of thousands of clones; roughly 87% were seen once. This receptor was identified in a woman aged 80 or over with active COVID-19. V is TRBV14 and J is TRBJ2-1; 8 bases are shared with TRBD2. Sequencing was performed on peripheral blood. The CDR3 loop reads CASSQDRVGLAVYDEQFF. The CDR3 nucleotides read TGTGCCAGCAGCCAAGATCGGGTCGGACTAGCAGTATACGATGAGCAGTTCTTC.